These T cell receptor beta chains were read from a single sample in a study of control samples from healthy donors and cancer patients. The method was immunoSEQ multiplex PCR; TCRdb's version includes in-frame clones alone and lacks a portion of them. The data hold about 96,000 clones, with over 90% observed a single time. The specimen sequenced was blood. The source of these receptors is a man younger than 35 in good health. The CDR3 runs from the conserved cysteine through the conserved F or W. The D gene is left open where the match is weak. Size values are once, few and many counts, or a class for expanded clones, and some rows have none.

size: .
D: TRBD1
V: TRBV6-6
J: TRBJ1-6
DNA: TGTGCCAGCAGTCAGGGGACAGCGTATAATTCACCCCTCCACTTT
CDR3: CASSQGTAYNSPLHF

size: .
D: .
V: TRBV7-2
J: TRBJ1-1
DNA: TGTGCCAGCAGCCCGGAGGGAGGCACGGACACTGAAGCTTTCTTT
CDR3: CASSPEGGTDTEAFF

size: .
D: .
V: TRBV12-3/TRBV12-4
J: TRBJ1-5
DNA: TGTGCCAGCAACTCAGCCACTAATCAGCCCCAGCATTTT
CDR3: CASNSATNQPQHF

size: .
D: .
V: TRBV4-1
J: TRBJ1-6
DNA: TGCGCCAGCAGCCAAGTAGTCAATTCACCCCTCCACTTT
CDR3: CASSQVVNSPLHF

size: once
D: TRBD1
V: TRBV9
J: TRBJ1-1
DNA: TGTGCCAGCAGCCCCAGGGGGCTGGAAACTGAAGCTTTCTTT
CDR3: CASSPRGLETEAFF

size: .
D: .
V: TRBV2
J: TRBJ2-5
DNA: TGTGCCAGCAGTGGACTACCGTACCAAGAGACCCAGTACTTC
CDR3: CASSGLPYQETQYF

size: once
D: TRBD1
V: TRBV10-2
J: TRBJ1-1
DNA: TGCGCCAGCAGCCCAAGACAGGGCACTGAAGCTTTCTTT
CDR3: CASSPRQGTEAFF

size: .
D: .
V: TRBV19
J: TRBJ1-2
DNA: TGTGCCAGTAGTATGGCAGGAAGCGACTATGGCTACACCTTC
CDR3: CASSMAGSDYGYTF

size: once
D: .
V: TRBV2
J: TRBJ1-1
DNA: TGTGCCAGCAGTGAATTCTGGGAAGCTTTCTTT
CDR3: CASSEFWEAFF

size: .
D: TRBD2
V: TRBV4-2
J: TRBJ2-7
DNA: TGTGCCAGCAGCCAGGGGTGGACTAGCGGGAGTATTGGCTACGAGCAGTACTTC
CDR3: CASSQGWTSGSIGYEQYF

size: .
D: .
V: TRBV6-5
J: TRBJ2-1
DNA: TGTGCCAGCCGCCCCGTTGGGTACAATGAGCAGTTCTTC
CDR3: CASRPVGYNEQFF